This TCR beta chain was obtained from a study of T cell responses to AZD1222 COVID-19 vaccine. V was pared by 6 bases and J by 4 bases, with 7 bases of the junction left unmatched. Per germline, CDR1 SNHLY and CDR2 FYNNEI. The CDR3 runs to 15 residues. Produced via immunoSEQ multiplex PCR; TCRdb's table is partial and in-frame only. Of around 160,000 clones detected, about 81% appear once; the ten largest clones hold roughly 4.5%. Study-level findings and limits: Nearly half of spike-specific TCRs reportedly target unmutated variant regions. The span of vaccine-associated CD4 TCRs extended across spike, with dominance at 160-218 and 743-854.

Of note for this clone: Its antigen is still unknown.

The receptor's source is an adult in good health. V usage is TRBV2 and J usage is TRBJ2-5; 11 bases agree with TRBD1. Sequenced material: peripheral blood, taken on day 0 of MenACWY control vaccination. The CDR3, as DNA: TGTGCCAGCAGCACCGGGACAGGGGGTTTAGAGACCCAGTACTTC. Its translation: CASSTGTGGLETQYF. The full variable domain, in which reference TRBV2 and TRBJ2-5 provide the parts outside the CDR3, is EPEVTQTPSHQVTQMGQEVILRCVPISNHLYFYWYRQILGQKVEFLVSFYNNEISEKSEIFDDQFSVERPDGSNFTLKIRSTKLEDSAMYFCASSTGTGGLETQYFGPGTRLLVL.